This TCR beta chain was profiled in a study of radiation and T cells in renal cell carcinoma. The wider study: Nephrectomy followed 15 Gy stereotactic body radiation by 4 weeks.

General study findings and limits: No pretreatment tumor biopsies were available for baseline clonotypes.

The germline gives CDR1 MDHEN, CDR2 SYDVKM. V lost 3 bases and J 7 bases, leaving 15 bases between the germline ends. CDR3 length: 14 amino acids. The method was immunoSEQ multiplex PCR; TCRdb's version includes in-frame clones alone and lacks a portion of them. The data show 120,000 or so clones, around four fifths seen once. Sample time point: blood 2 weeks post-SBRT. Described treatment: 15 Gy SBRT to primary tumor, nephrectomy 4 weeks later. Radiation-treated patients gave blood at baseline, week 2 and week 4. The tumor was a clear cell renal cell carcinoma. Notes on this clone: Its cognate antigen is unknown.

The genes are TRBV28 and TRBJ2-5; TRBD2 is a possible D gene (6 bases). The sequenced sample was blood, obtained from a patient whose treatment included radiotherapy and nephrectomy. This TCR came from a woman aged 60-70 years with renal cell carcinoma. The CDR3 sequence is CASSLSRWGVTQYF. The CDR3 DNA follows: TGTGCCAGCAGTTTGAGTCGTTGGGGGGTGACCCAGTACTTC. The full variable domain, with the rest looked up from reference TRBV28 and TRBJ2-5, is DVKVTQSSRYLVKRTGEKVFLECVQDMDHENMFWYRQDPGLGLRLIYFSYDVKMKEKGDIPEGYSVSREKKERFSLILESASTNQTSMYLCASSLSRWGVTQYFGPGTRLLVL.